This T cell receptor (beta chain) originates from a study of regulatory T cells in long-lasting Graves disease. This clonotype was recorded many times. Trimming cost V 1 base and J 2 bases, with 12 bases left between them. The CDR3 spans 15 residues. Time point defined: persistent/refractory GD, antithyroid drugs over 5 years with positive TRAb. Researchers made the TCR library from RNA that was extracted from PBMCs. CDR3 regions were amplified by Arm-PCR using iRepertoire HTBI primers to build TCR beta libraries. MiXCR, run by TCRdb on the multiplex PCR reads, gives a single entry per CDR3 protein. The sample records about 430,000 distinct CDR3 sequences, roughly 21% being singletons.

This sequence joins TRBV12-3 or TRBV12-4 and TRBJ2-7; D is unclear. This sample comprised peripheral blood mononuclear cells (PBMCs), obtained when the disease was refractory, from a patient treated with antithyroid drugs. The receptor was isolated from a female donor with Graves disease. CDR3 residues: CASSLGRHLTYEQYF. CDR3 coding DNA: TGTGCCAGCAGTTTAGGGCGACACCTCACCTACGAGCAGTACTTC.